This TCR beta chain was sequenced in a study of shared clonotypes between healthy human individuals (dated by TCRdb to between 2020 and 2021). With respect to the entire study: A few men and two women, aged 18 to 49 years, made up the cohort. Per donor, three plates each were used for CD4 naive and CD4 memory, two for CD8 naive, and one for CD8 memory. The study deeply sequenced blood TCR repertoires of about 5 healthy adults to estimate repertoire size and the extent of clonotype sharing between individuals. To increase sequencing depth and limit assay-specific biases, different laboratories used diverse techniques to prepare libraries and sequence TCR repertoires. Per donor, leukapheresis produced somewhere between about 0.85 and 8.9 billion PBMCs.

On this clone itself: The clone's antigen remains unknown. Qualities for individual bases were not recorded, and no much larger clone is one base off.

Overall results and qualifications from the work: Clonotypes shared by all four sorted-subset donors showed higher generation probabilities than non-shared clonotypes. Because the study included only a small number of donors, the genetic and exposure-history diversity represented was limited. Even with the large sequencing depth, rarefaction of the sorted-subset datasets indicated that sequencing was incomplete. Pairwise subsampling led to the expectation that sequencing depth would affect the degree of clonotype sharing among donors. Naive subsets generally had larger estimated clonotype richness than memory subsets did. Sampling was limited to blood, and TCR repertoires in tissue likely differ from TCR repertoires in blood. Roughly 5% of naive CD4, 3.5% of naive CD8, roughly 2.4% of memory CD4, and 0.4% of memory CD8 clonotypes were shared across four donors.

CDR1 and CDR2 were assigned from the germline V gene as MGHDK and SYGVNS. The CDR3 sequence holds 13 residues, the cysteine and phenylalanine included. Only CDR3 DNA remains: 39 bases, in frame from the first base. V was cut back by 5 bases and J by 3 bases, leaving a gap of 10 bases between them. Using the deep immunoSEQ assay, TCR CDR3 regions were amplified from genomic DNA by multiplex PCR. Genomic DNA extracted from each cell subset was distributed evenly over all wells of several immunoSEQ 96-well plates, and each plate served as one replicate. For sorted subsets, around 200 ng genomic DNA, equal to 25,000 to 35,000 T cell genomes, was loaded into each replicate PCR. Purified libraries were measured with a Qubit 3.0 fluorometer, size-checked on a Bioanalyzer 2100, and measured again with the KAPA Library Quantification kit. Every immunoSEQ 96-well plate was sequenced on a dedicated single-read 150-cycle Illumina NextSeq 550 flow cell. Per the source publication's procedure: Because only junctional sequences without quality scores were contained in the immunoSEQ output, filtering matching that applied to full-length reads could not be performed. To assign V/J genes and CDR3, sequences were annotated using PyIR, a Python wrapper for IgBLAST v1.9, with IMGT germline references. Reads with weak V/J assignments (E-value above 1e-6), missing CDR3, stop codons, out-of-frame junctions, or ambiguous translated residues were removed. V3J clonotypes were defined by identical inferred V gene, J gene, and CDR3 amino acid sequence. The percentage overlap between two repertoires was calculated by dividing the number of shared unique clonotypes by the size of the smaller repertoire. RTK rarefaction, the Chao1 estimator, and Recon v2.1 estimates of unobserved clonotypes were used to assess repertoire richness. For all TCRbeta clonotypes obtained by the gDNA method from a few donors, generation probabilities were computed with OLGA. This immuneACCESS table, as held by TCRdb, lists in-frame sequences with V and J called but not all clones. Of the missing ones, under half trace to an unresolved V gene in checked studies; the others have no known cause. For V, J and clone size, that table is used; D and trimming come from the DNA. The sample table lists about 2.2 million clones, over 85% of them with a count of one. Approximately 1.6% of the sample comes from the top ten.

For the CD8 naive samples, CD45RO-negative cells were positively selected for CCR7, yielding a CD45RA+CCR7+ population from which TemRA cells were excluded. Healthy HIV-negative adults with no recently reported acute infections or vaccinations were included as donors. Every donor was a Caucasian adult residing in Nashville, Tennessee, USA. Blood was obtained by leukapheresis, after which PBMCs were separated by Ficoll-Histopaque density gradient centrifugation and cryopreserved in liquid nitrogen vapor phase. Analytical flow cytometry was used to check the purity and quantity of every magnetically sorted T cell population. Genomic DNA was isolated from each sorted fraction and quantified by UV absorbance on a Nanodrop 2000c.

The V gene is TRBV25-1 and the J gene is TRBJ1-2; no D gene can be assigned with confidence. The sample taken for sequencing was naive CD8+ T cells from PBMCs. Sample cell subset or site, as interpreted from the label and publication: CD45RA+CCR7+. The TCR originated in a man between 18 and 35 years old in good health. Some clones in this sample may be carry-over from other donors' samples. In nucleotides, the sequence is TGTGCCAGCAGTCGAGGAAGCGACTATGGCTACACCTTC. It translates as CASSRGSDYGYTF.